This note documents a single TCR beta chain sequence. Its antigen is not known. Viral peptide pool expansion of antigen-specific CD4+ T cells preceded sequencing in the ViraFEST assay. Researchers isolated CD4+ T cells once approximately eleven days of culture had elapsed. From March to December 2020, the person had a SARS-CoV-2 infection that was confirmed by PCR. Researchers reported culturing 2.1 million or so PBMC in each well, adding 9 to 10 IU/ml IL-2 and roughly 10 ug/ml peptides. V lost 2 bases to trimming and J lost 7 bases; unmatched junction nucleotides: 3. The CDR3 loop spans 14 amino acids. CDR1 and CDR2 from the germline V gene are SGHRS and YFSETQ. The record originates from a study of vaccination effects on CD4 cells after COVID-19. The repertoire was sequenced with immunoSEQ multiplex PCR; TCRdb's copy has only in-frame clones and lacks some. The sample has tens of thousands of clones; more than 70% are singletons.

The chain carries TRBV5-1 and TRBJ2-2; 9 nucleotides align to TRBD1. This receptor was identified in a human donor who had a prior SARS-CoV-2 infection. The sample in question was CD4+ T cells from PBMCs cultured with a peptide pool, obtained before COVID-19 vaccination. The DNA of the CDR3 is TGCGCCAGCAGCTTACAGGGGGCGGACGGGGAGCTGTTTTTT. Amino acids: CASSLQGADGELFF.